This is a list of T cell receptor beta chains from one sample in a study of T cell repertoires in cytomegalovirus infection. The antigens these receptors bind are not known. MiXCR was run by TCRdb on the reads, yielding one entry per CDR3 protein. Counted here are about 570,000 distinct CDR3 sequences, roughly 43% occurring once; the ten biggest clones make up around 48%. The sequencing here drew on cultured PBMCs, taken from culture after CMV antigen stimulation. The receptors were gathered from a human donor in good health (CMV status not recorded). Some clones in this sample may be carry-over from other donors' samples. The CDR3 runs from the conserved cysteine through the conserved F or W. The D gene is left open where the match is weak. Expanded clones are given a class, and other clones once, few, many or no size at all.

d_call: -; v_call: TRBV19; j_call: TRBJ2-1; clone_size: -; cdr3_aa: CASTENQGTCNEQFF; cdr3_nt: TGTGCCAGTACCGAAAACCAGGGTACCTGCAATGAGCAGTTCTTC
d_call: -; v_call: TRBV6-2/TRBV6-3; j_call: TRBJ1-1; clone_size: few; cdr3_aa: CASRQDIVPFFF; cdr3_nt: TGTGCCAGCAGACAGGACATTGTCCCATTCTTCTTT
d_call: -; v_call: TRBV7-8; j_call: TRBJ2-5; clone_size: -; cdr3_aa: CASSSYLPTETQYF; cdr3_nt: TGTGCCAGCAGCTCTTATCTCCCAACTGAGACCCAGTACTTC
d_call: -; v_call: TRBV19; j_call: TRBJ1-1; clone_size: -; cdr3_aa: CASSIDSWGLSTEAFF; cdr3_nt: TGTGCCAGTAGTATAGATTCTTGGGGACTGAGCACTGAAGCTTTCTTT
d_call: TRBD1; v_call: TRBV11-2; j_call: TRBJ2-7; clone_size: few; cdr3_aa: CASSLHGQGTEQYF; cdr3_nt: TGTGCCAGCAGCCTGCACGGACAGGGAACCGAGCAGTACTTC
d_call: TRBD2; v_call: TRBV7-8; j_call: TRBJ2-3; clone_size: -; cdr3_aa: CASSLDTSDRTDTQYF; cdr3_nt: TGTGCCAGCAGCTTAGATACTAGCGACCGCACAGATACGCAGTATTTT
d_call: -; v_call: TRBV7-2; j_call: TRBJ2-1; clone_size: many; cdr3_aa: CASSLKGGLPPSYNEQFF; cdr3_nt: TGTGCCAGCAGCTTAAAGGGGGGGCTCCCTCCCTCCTACAATGAGCAGTTCTTC
d_call: -; v_call: TRBV4-1; j_call: TRBJ1-2; clone_size: -; cdr3_aa: CASSQSQGVLYGYTF; cdr3_nt: TGCGCCAGCAGCCAAAGTCAGGGAGTGCTCTATGGCTACACCTTC
d_call: -; v_call: TRBV20-1; j_call: TRBJ2-2; clone_size: -; cdr3_aa: CSAALRGTAPGELFF; cdr3_nt: TGCAGTGCCGCTCTGCGCGGGACCGCTCCCGGGGAGCTGTTTTTT
d_call: -; v_call: TRBV7-2; j_call: TRBJ2-2; clone_size: -; cdr3_aa: CASSLFGPSGELFF; cdr3_nt: TGTGCCAGCAGCTTATTCGGCCCTTCGGGGGAGCTGTTTTTT
d_call: -; v_call: TRBV7-2; j_call: TRBJ1-5; clone_size: many; cdr3_aa: CASSLWNNQPQHF; cdr3_nt: TGTGCCAGCAGCTTATGGAACAATCAGCCCCAGCATTTT
d_call: TRBD2; v_call: TRBV2; j_call: TRBJ2-5; clone_size: -; cdr3_aa: CASSVPSGRQETQYF; cdr3_nt: TGTGCCAGCAGTGTACCCAGCGGGAGGCAGGAGACCCAGTACTTC
d_call: -; v_call: TRBV7-2; j_call: TRBJ2-5; clone_size: many; cdr3_aa: CASSLGGPLSETQYF; cdr3_nt: TGTGCCAGCAGCTTAGGGGGGCCCCTTTCAGAGACCCAGTACTTC
d_call: -; v_call: TRBV6-6; j_call: TRBJ2-1; clone_size: -; cdr3_aa: CATGLNYNEQFF; cdr3_nt: TGTGCCACCGGACTTAACTACAATGAGCAGTTCTTC
d_call: -; v_call: TRBV7-6; j_call: TRBJ2-7; clone_size: -; cdr3_aa: CASSPQVGYGGEQYF; cdr3_nt: TGTGCCAGCAGCCCCCAGGTGGGTTACGGTGGTGAGCAGTACTTC
d_call: -; v_call: TRBV19; j_call: TRBJ2-5; clone_size: -; cdr3_aa: CASSIDVRTRDQETQYF; cdr3_nt: TGTGCCAGTAGTATAGATGTGCGGACACGGGACCAAGAGACCCAGTACTTC
d_call: TRBD2; v_call: TRBV20-1; j_call: TRBJ2-3; clone_size: -; cdr3_aa: CSAKAGPTADTQYF; cdr3_nt: TGCAGTGCTAAAGCGGGGCCTACAGCAGATACGCAGTATTTT
d_call: -; v_call: TRBV6-5; j_call: TRBJ2-5; clone_size: -; cdr3_aa: CASSYSSWALKKETQYF; cdr3_nt: TGTGCCAGCAGTTACTCGAGCTGGGCTCTTAAAAAAGAGACCCAGTACTTC
d_call: -; v_call: TRBV12-3/TRBV12-4; j_call: TRBJ2-3; clone_size: many; cdr3_aa: CASSSGGTDTQYF; cdr3_nt: TGTGCCAGCAGTAGCGGAGGCACAGATACGCAGTATTTT
d_call: -; v_call: TRBV20-1; j_call: TRBJ2-7; clone_size: -; cdr3_aa: CSARDRVGSEQYF; cdr3_nt: TGCAGTGCTAGAGATCGGGTTGGGAGCGAGCAGTACTTC
d_call: -; v_call: TRBV15; j_call: TRBJ1-4; clone_size: -; cdr3_aa: CATSRGGTNEKLFF; cdr3_nt: TGTGCCACCAGCAGAGGAGGGACTAATGAAAAACTGTTTTTT
d_call: TRBD2; v_call: TRBV28; j_call: TRBJ2-3; clone_size: few; cdr3_aa: CASSFAGGQADTQYF; cdr3_nt: TGTGCCAGCAGTTTTGCGGGGGGGCAAGCAGATACGCAGTATTTT
d_call: TRBD1; v_call: TRBV12-3/TRBV12-4; j_call: TRBJ1-2; clone_size: few; cdr3_aa: CASSGQGGDGYTF; cdr3_nt: TGTGCCAGCAGTGGACAGGGCGGCGATGGCTACACCTTC
d_call: TRBD1; v_call: TRBV20-1; j_call: TRBJ1-1; clone_size: few; cdr3_aa: CSAAGGGGIAFF; cdr3_nt: TGCAGTGCTGCAGGGGGGGGGGGAATAGCTTTCTTT
d_call: -; v_call: TRBV7-6; j_call: TRBJ2-4; clone_size: -; cdr3_aa: CASSRFRGGLDIQYF; cdr3_nt: TGTGCCAGCAGCCGATTCCGTGGTGGGCTGGACATTCAGTACTTC
d_call: TRBD2; v_call: TRBV7-6; j_call: TRBJ2-7; clone_size: many; cdr3_aa: CASSPSPGLANYEQYF; cdr3_nt: TGTGCCAGCAGCCCAAGCCCGGGACTAGCCAACTACGAGCAGTACTTC
d_call: TRBD2; v_call: TRBV7-2; j_call: TRBJ2-5; clone_size: few; cdr3_aa: CASSLFAGGETQYF; cdr3_nt: TGTGCCAGCAGCTTATTCGCGGGAGGAGAGACCCAGTACTTC
d_call: -; v_call: TRBV6-1; j_call: TRBJ2-4; clone_size: -; cdr3_aa: CASSEKLRGAKNIQYF; cdr3_nt: TGTGCCAGCAGTGAAAAATTGAGGGGGGCCAAAAACATTCAGTACTTC
d_call: TRBD2; v_call: TRBV7-4; j_call: TRBJ2-1; clone_size: -; cdr3_aa: CASSIAGLAGNEQFF; cdr3_nt: TGTGCCAGCAGCATCGCCGGACTAGCGGGGAATGAGCAGTTCTTC
d_call: -; v_call: TRBV5-1; j_call: TRBJ2-5; clone_size: -; cdr3_aa: CASSSGGPGETQYF; cdr3_nt: TGCGCCAGCAGCTCGGGGGGCCCGGGAGAGACCCAGTACTTC
d_call: TRBD1; v_call: TRBV3-1; j_call: TRBJ2-5; clone_size: -; cdr3_aa: CASSHFDRDETQYF; cdr3_nt: TGTGCCAGCAGCCACTTCGACAGGGATGAGACCCAGTACTTC
d_call: -; v_call: TRBV4-3; j_call: TRBJ1-1; clone_size: -; cdr3_aa: CASSPTYRVNEAFF; cdr3_nt: TGCGCCAGCAGTCCCACCTATCGCGTAAATGAAGCTTTCTTT
d_call: TRBD1; v_call: TRBV7-9; j_call: TRBJ2-1; clone_size: few; cdr3_aa: CASSLEGAYEQFF; cdr3_nt: TGTGCCAGCAGCTTAGAGGGGGCCTATGAGCAGTTCTTC
d_call: -; v_call: TRBV30; j_call: TRBJ2-7; clone_size: -; cdr3_aa: CAWSELGGAYEQYF; cdr3_nt: TGTGCCTGGAGTGAACTTGGAGGGGCTTACGAGCAGTACTTC
d_call: TRBD1; v_call: TRBV20-1; j_call: TRBJ2-7; clone_size: -; cdr3_aa: CSVWTGGRYEQYF; cdr3_nt: TGCAGTGTCTGGACAGGGGGTCGTTACGAGCAGTACTTC
d_call: TRBD1; v_call: TRBV7-6; j_call: TRBJ2-1; clone_size: few; cdr3_aa: CASSLLTGAIYNEQFF; cdr3_nt: TGTGCCAGCAGCCTTCTCACAGGGGCGATCTACAATGAGCAGTTCTTC
d_call: TRBD2; v_call: TRBV7-2; j_call: TRBJ2-1; clone_size: few; cdr3_aa: CASSSTGLVRLYEQFF; cdr3_nt: TGTGCCAGCAGCTCAACAGGACTAGTCCGTCTTTATGAGCAGTTCTTC
d_call: -; v_call: TRBV2; j_call: TRBJ1-3; clone_size: -; cdr3_aa: CASSGGAIPSGNTIYF; cdr3_nt: TGTGCCAGCAGTGGGGGGGCGATCCCCTCTGGAAACACCATATATTTT
d_call: -; v_call: TRBV7-2; j_call: TRBJ2-7; clone_size: few; cdr3_aa: CASSSDGSSYEQYF; cdr3_nt: TGTGCCAGCAGCTCAGACGGCAGCTCCTACGAGCAGTACTTC
d_call: TRBD1; v_call: TRBV19; j_call: TRBJ1-5; clone_size: few; cdr3_aa: CASSTRQGGHQPQHF; cdr3_nt: TGTGCCAGTAGTACACGACAGGGGGGACATCAGCCCCAGCATTTT
d_call: -; v_call: TRBV7-2; j_call: TRBJ2-7; clone_size: -; cdr3_aa: CASSNDYEQYF; cdr3_nt: TGTGCCAGCAGCAACGACTACGAGCAGTACTTC